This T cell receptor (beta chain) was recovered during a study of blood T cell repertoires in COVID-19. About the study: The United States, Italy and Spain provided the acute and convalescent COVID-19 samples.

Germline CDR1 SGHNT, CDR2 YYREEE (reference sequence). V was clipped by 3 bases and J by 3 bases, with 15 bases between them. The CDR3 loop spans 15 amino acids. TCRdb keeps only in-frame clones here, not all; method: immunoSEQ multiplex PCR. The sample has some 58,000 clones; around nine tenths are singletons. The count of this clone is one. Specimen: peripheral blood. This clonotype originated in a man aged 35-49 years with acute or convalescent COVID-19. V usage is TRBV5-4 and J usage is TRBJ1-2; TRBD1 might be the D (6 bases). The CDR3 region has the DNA TGTGCCAGCAGCTCCTCCGGGGGGCCGGACTATGGCTACACCTTC. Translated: CASSSSGGPDYGYTF. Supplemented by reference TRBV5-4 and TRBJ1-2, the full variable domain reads ETGVTQSPTHLIKTRGQQVTLRCSSQSGHNTVSWYQQALGQGPQFIFQYYREEENGRGNFPPRFSGLQFPNYSSELNVNALELDDSALYLCASSSSGGPDYGYTFGSGTRLTVV.